This T cell receptor beta chain derives from a study of vaccination and CD4 T cells after COVID-19. Comment on this clonotype: Its specificity is not known.

The Oncomine TCR Beta short-read assay generated sequence data from the DNA of cultured CD4+ T cells. In TCRdb, the PCR reads were re-called with MiXCR into one record per CDR3 protein. Of some 11,000 distinct CDR3 sequences in the sample, 75% were seen once. Noted treatment: roughly 10-day PBMC culture with coronavirus spike peptide pools or control peptides (ViraFEST assay). Trimming took 5 bases from V and 7 from J, leaving 24 bases between them. Germline CDR1 MNHEY, CDR2 SMNVEV (reference sequence). CDR3 size: 17 residues. The receptor's source is a human donor who had recovered from COVID-19. Source material: CD4+ T cells from blood, cultured in vitro. The rearrangement uses TRBV27 and TRBJ1-5, with no clear D. CDR3 region: CASSPQDSRGLWQPQHF. The CDR3 nucleotides read TGTGCCAGCAGTCCCCAAGATTCTCGGGGATTGTGGCAGCCCCAGCATTTT.